The T cell receptor beta chain described here comes from a study of identical twins. Template switching introduced a universal primer site, and the cDNA bore unique molecular identifiers. MiXCR, run by TCRdb on the 5' RACE reads, gives a single entry per CDR3 protein. There are 270,000 or so distinct CDR3 sequences in the sample; around 8.8% occur only once, and 3% lies in the top ten. The same specimen was also included in a second study, on yellow fever vaccine responses in identical twins.

Sequencing was carried out using CD8+ T cells sorted from blood. This receptor was obtained from a woman younger than 35 in good health.

As DNA, the CDR3 is TGTGCCAGCAGCTTTTGGGGACTAGCGGCGCCCGGGGAGCTGTTTTTT. Translation: CASSFWGLAAPGELFF. The genes are TRBV7-9 and TRBJ2-2; the match to TRBD2 covers 11 bases. Germline CDR1 reads SEHNR; CDR2 reads FQNEAQ (reference sequence). CDR3 length equals 16 residues. The J segment lost 6 bases and the V segment lost 3 bases, leaving 6 bases of the junction unmatched.